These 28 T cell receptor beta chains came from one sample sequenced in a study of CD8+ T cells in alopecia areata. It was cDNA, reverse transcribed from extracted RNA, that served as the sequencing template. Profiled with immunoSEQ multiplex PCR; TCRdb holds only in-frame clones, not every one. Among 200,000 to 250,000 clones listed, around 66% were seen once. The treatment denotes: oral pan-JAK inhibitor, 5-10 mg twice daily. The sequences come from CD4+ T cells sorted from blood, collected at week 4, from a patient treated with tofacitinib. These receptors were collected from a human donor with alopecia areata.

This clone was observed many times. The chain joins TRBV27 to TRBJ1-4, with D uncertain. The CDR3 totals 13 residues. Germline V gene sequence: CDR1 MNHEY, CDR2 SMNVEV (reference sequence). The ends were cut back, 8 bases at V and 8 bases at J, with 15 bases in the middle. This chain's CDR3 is CASPEYRDEKLFF. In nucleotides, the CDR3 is TGTGCCAGCCCAGAATACAGAGACGAAAAACTGTTTTTT.

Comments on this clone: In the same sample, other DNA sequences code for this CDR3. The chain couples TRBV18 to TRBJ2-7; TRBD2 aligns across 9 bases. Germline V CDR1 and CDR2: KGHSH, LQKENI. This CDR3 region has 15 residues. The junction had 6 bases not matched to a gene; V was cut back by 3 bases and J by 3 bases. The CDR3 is CASSPPGLADYEQYF. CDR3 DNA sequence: TGTGCCAGCTCACCGCCGGGACTAGCCGACTACGAGCAGTACTTC.

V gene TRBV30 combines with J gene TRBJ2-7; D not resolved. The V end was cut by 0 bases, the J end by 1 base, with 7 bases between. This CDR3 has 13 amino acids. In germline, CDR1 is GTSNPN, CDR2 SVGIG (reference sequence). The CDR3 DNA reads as TGTGCCTGGAGTGTGAAAGGTTCCTACGAGCAGTACTTC. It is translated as CAWSVKGSYEQYF.

In DNA, the CDR3 is TGCGCCAGCAGCTTGGAGGGGAGAAACTATGGCTACACCTTC. It translates to CASSLEGRNYGYTF. The chain has TRBV5-1 and TRBJ1-2, with a tentative D call TRBD1 (5 bases). The CDR3 has 14 residues. Per germline, CDR1 SGHRS and CDR2 YFSETQ. Trimming took 0 bases from V and 2 from J, leaving 8 bases between them.

CDR3 nucleotides: TGCAGCGTTGCGGACAGGGGAGCTTTCTTT. Translated, it gives CSVADRGAFF. The rearrangement links TRBV29-1 to TRBJ1-1; 9 positions match TRBD1. This CDR3 has 10 amino acids. Germline V gene data show CDR1 as SQVTM and CDR2 as ANQGSEA. V lost 4 bases, J lost 10 bases, and 1 base stayed unmatched.

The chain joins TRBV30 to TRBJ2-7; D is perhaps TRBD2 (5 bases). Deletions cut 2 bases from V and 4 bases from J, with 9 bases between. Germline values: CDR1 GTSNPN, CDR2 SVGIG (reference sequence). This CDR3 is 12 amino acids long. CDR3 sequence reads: CAWSNGLYEQYF. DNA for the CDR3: TGTGCCTGGAGTAACGGACTGTACGAGCAGTACTTC. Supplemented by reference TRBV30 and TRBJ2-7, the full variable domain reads SQTIHQWPATLVQPVGSPLSLECTVEGTSNPNLYWYRQAAGRGLQLLFYSVGIGQISSEVPQNLSASRPQDRQFILSSKKLLLSDSGFYLCAWSNGLYEQYFGPGTRLTVT.

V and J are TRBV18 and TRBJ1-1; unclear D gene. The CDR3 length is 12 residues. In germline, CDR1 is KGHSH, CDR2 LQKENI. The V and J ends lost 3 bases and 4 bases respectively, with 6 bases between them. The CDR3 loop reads CASSPPGTEAFF. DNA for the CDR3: TGTGCCAGCTCACCCCCCGGCACTGAAGCTTTCTTT.

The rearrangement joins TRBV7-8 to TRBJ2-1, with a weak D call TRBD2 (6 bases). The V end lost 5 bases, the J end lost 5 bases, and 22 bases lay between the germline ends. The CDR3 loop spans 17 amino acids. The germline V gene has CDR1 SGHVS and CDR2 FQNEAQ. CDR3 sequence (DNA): TGTGCCAGCAGCCCCGACCTCGGGATTAGCGGACACAATGAGCAGTTCTTC. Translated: CASSPDLGISGHNEQFF.

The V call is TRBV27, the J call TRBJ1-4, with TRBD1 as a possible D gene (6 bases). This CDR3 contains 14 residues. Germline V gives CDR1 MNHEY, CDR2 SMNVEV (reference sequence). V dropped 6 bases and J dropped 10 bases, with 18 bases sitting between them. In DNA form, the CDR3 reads TGTGCCAGCAGATGGGGACAAGGAATAGGAAAACTGTTTTTT. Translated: CASRWGQGIGKLFF.

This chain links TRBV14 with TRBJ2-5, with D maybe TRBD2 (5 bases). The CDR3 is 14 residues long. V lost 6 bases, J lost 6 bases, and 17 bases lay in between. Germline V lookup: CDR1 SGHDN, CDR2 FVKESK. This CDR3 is CASRETRAGKTQYF. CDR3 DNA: TGTGCCAGCAGGGAAACTAGAGCCGGGAAGACCCAGTACTTC.

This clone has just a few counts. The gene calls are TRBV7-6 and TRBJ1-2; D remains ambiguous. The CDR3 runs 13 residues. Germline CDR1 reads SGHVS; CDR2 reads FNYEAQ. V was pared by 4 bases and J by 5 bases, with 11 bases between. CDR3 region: CASSSPGIYGYTF. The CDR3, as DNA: TGTGCCAGCAGCTCCCCAGGAATTTATGGCTACACCTTC.

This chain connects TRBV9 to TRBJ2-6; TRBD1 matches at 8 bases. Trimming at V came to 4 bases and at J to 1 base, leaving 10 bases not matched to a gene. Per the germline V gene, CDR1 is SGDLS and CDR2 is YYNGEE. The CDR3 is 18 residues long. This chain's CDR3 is CASSPMTGVLSGANVLTF. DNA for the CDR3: TGTGCCAGCAGCCCGATGACAGGGGTGTTGTCTGGGGCCAACGTCCTGACTTTC.

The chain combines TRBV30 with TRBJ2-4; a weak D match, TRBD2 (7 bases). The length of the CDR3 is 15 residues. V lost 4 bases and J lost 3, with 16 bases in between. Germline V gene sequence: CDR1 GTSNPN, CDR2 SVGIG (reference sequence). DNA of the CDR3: TGTGCCTGGACCACAGGGAGGGGGGGCAAAAACATTCAGTACTTC. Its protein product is CAWTTGRGGKNIQYF. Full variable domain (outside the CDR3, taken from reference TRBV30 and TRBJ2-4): SQTIHQWPATLVQPVGSPLSLECTVEGTSNPNLYWYRQAAGRGLQLLFYSVGIGQISSEVPQNLSASRPQDRQFILSSKKLLLSDSGFYLCAWTTGRGGKNIQYFGAGTRLSVL.

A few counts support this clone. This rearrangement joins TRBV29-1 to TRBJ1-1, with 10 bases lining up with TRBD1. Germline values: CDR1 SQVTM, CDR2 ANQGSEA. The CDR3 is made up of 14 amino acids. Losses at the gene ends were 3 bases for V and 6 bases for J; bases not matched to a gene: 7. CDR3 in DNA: TGCAGCGTTGAGAGAAACGGACAGGGGGCTGAAGCTTTCTTT. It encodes CSVERNGQGAEAFF.

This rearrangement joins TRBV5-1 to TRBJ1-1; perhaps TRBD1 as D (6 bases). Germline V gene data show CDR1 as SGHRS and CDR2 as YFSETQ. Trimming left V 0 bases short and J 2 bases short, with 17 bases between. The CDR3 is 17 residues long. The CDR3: CASSLVPDGQFNTEAFF. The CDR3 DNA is TGCGCCAGCAGCTTGGTCCCAGACGGACAGTTCAACACTGAAGCTTTCTTT. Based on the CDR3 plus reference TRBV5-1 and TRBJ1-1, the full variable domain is KAGVTQTPRYLIKTRGQQVTLSCSPISGHRSVSWYQQTPGQGLQFLFEYFSETQRNKGNFPGRFSGRQFSNSRSEMNVSTLELGDSALYLCASSLVPDGQFNTEAFFGQGTRLTVV.

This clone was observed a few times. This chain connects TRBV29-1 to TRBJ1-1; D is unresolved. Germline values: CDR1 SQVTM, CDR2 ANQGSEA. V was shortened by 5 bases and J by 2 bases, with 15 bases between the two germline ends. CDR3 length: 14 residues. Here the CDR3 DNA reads TGCAGCGTTCGGGAGCCGCAGACCAACACTGAAGCTTTCTTT. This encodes CSVREPQTNTEAFF.

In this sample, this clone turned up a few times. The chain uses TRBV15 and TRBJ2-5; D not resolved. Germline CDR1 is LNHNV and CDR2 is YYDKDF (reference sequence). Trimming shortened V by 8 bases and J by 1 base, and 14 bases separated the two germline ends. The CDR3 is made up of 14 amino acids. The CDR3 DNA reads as TGTGCCACCCGCCACCCACTTCCCCAAGAGACCCAGTACTTC. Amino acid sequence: CATRHPLPQETQYF.

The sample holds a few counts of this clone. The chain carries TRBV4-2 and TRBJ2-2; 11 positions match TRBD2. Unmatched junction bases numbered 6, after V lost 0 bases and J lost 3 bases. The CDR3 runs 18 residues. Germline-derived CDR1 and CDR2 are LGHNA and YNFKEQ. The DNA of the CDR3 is TGTGCCAGCAGCCAAGAGCTAGCGGGGGGCACTTACACCGGGGAGCTGTTTTTT. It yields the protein CASSQELAGGTYTGELFF.

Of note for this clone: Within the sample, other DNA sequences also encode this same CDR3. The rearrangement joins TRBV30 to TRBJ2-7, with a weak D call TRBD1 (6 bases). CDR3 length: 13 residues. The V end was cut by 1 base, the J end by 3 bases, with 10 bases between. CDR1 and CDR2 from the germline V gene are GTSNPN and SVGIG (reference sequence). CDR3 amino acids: CAWSAGVSYEQYF. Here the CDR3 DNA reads TGTGCCTGGAGTGCAGGGGTCAGCTACGAGCAGTACTTC.

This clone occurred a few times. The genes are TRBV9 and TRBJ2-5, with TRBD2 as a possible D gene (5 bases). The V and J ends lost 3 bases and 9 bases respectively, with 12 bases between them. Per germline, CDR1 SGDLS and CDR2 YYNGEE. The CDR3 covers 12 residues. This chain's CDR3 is CASSGGDSAQYF. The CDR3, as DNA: TGTGCCAGCAGCGGGGGAGATTCGGCCCAGTACTTC. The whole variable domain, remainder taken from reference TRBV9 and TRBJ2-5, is DSGVTQTPKHLITATGQRVTLRCSPRSGDLSVYWYQQSLDQGLQFLIQYYNGEERAKGNILERFSAQQFPDLHSELNLSSLELGDSALYFCASSGGDSAQYFGPGTRLLVL.

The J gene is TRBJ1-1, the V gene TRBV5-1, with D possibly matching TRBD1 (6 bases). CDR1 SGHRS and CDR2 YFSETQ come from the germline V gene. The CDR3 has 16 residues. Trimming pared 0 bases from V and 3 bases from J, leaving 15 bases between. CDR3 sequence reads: CASSLGRPGVDTEAFF. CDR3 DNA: TGCGCCAGCAGCTTGGGGAGGCCAGGGGTGGACACTGAAGCTTTCTTT. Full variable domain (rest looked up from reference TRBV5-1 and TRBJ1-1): KAGVTQTPRYLIKTRGQQVTLSCSPISGHRSVSWYQQTPGQGLQFLFEYFSETQRNKGNFPGRFSGRQFSNSRSEMNVSTLELGDSALYLCASSLGRPGVDTEAFFGQGTRLTVV.

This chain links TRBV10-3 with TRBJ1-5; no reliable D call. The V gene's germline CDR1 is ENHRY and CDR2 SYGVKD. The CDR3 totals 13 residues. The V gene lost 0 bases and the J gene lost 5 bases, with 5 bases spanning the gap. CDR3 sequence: CAISESGYQPQHF. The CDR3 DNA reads TGTGCCATCAGTGAGTCGGGGTATCAGCCCCAGCATTTT.

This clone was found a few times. The CDR3 sequence is CASTRTGRPYEQYF. As DNA, the CDR3 is TGTGCCAGCACCCGGACAGGGCGTCCCTACGAGCAGTACTTC. The chain carries TRBV5-6 and TRBJ2-7; 8 bases agree with TRBD1. The CDR3 is made up of 14 amino acids. V was clipped by 6 bases and J by 2 bases; unmatched bases: 7. Germline assignment: CDR1 SGHDT and CDR2 YYEEEE.

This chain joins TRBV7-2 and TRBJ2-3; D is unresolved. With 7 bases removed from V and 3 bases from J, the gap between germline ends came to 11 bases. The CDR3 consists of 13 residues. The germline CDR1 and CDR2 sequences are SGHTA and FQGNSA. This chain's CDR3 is CASTPARTDTQYF. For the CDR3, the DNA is TGTGCCAGCACCCCGGCCCGGACAGATACGCAGTATTTT.

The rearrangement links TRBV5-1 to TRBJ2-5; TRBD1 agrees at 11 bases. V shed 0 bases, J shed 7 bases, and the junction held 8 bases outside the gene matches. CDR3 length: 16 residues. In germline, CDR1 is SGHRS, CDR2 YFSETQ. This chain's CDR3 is CASSLALDRGLGTQYF. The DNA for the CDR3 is TGCGCCAGCAGCTTGGCCCTGGACAGGGGGCTTGGGACCCAGTACTTC. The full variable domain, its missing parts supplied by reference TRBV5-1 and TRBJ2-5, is KAGVTQTPRYLIKTRGQQVTLSCSPISGHRSVSWYQQTPGQGLQFLFEYFSETQRNKGNFPGRFSGRQFSNSRSEMNVSTLELGDSALYLCASSLALDRGLGTQYFGPGTRLLVL.

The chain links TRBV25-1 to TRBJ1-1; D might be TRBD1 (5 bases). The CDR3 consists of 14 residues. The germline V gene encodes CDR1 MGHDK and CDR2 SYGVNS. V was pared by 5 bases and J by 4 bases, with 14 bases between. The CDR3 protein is CASSLFGGITEAFF. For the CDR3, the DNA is TGTGCCAGCAGTCTTTTTGGGGGAATCACTGAAGCTTTCTTT.

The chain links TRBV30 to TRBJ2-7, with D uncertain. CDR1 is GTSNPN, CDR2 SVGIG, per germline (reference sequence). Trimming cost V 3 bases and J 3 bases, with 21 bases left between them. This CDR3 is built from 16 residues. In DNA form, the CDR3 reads TGTGCCTGGAGGGATCGGGCCATCGCCTCTTTCTACGAGCAGTACTTC. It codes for CAWRDRAIASFYEQYF.

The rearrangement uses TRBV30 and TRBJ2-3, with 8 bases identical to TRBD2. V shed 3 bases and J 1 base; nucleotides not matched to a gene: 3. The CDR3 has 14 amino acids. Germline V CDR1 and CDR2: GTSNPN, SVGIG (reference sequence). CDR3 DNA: TGTGCCTGGAGCCAAGCGGGGGGCACAGATACGCAGTATTTT. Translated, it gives CAWSQAGGTDTQYF.